The text below deals with one T cell receptor beta chain. This specimen belongs to a study of blood T cell repertoires in COVID-19. Here immunoSEQ multiplex PCR was the method, and the copy in TCRdb shows in-frame clones only, minus some. The sample yields about 290,000 clones, 89% seen once. With V trimmed by 3 bases and J by 6 bases, 8 bases remained unmatched. This CDR3 spans 16 amino acids. The germline V gene encodes CDR1 SGDLS and CDR2 YYNGEE. This chain uses TRBV9 with TRBJ2-1; TRBD1 agrees at 11 bases. The sample was peripheral blood. The TCR originated in a woman in her 40s who had recovered from COVID-19. CDR3 sequence reads: CASSALAGTGGNEQFF. CDR3 nucleotides: TGTGCCAGCAGCGCACTTGCCGGGACAGGGGGCAATGAGCAGTTCTTC.